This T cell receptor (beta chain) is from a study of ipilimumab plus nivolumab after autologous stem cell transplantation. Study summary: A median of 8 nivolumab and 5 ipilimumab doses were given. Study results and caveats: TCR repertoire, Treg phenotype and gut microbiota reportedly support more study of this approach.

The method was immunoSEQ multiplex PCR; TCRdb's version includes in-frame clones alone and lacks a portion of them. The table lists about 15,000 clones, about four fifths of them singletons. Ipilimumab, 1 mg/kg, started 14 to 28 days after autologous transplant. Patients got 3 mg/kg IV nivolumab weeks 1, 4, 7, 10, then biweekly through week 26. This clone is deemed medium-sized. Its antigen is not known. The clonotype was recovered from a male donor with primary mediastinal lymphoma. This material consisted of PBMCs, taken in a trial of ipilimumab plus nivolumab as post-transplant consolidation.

Here the CDR3 reads CASSPPSGFETQYF. The DNA for the CDR3 is TGTGCCAGCTCACCACCGTCGGGGTTCGAGACCCAGTACTTC. The chain carries TRBV18 and TRBJ2-5; tentative D call: TRBD2 (5 bases). The germline gives CDR1 KGHSH, CDR2 LQKENI. V lost 0 bases to trimming and J lost 5 bases, with 10 bases between them. The CDR3 totals 14 residues.